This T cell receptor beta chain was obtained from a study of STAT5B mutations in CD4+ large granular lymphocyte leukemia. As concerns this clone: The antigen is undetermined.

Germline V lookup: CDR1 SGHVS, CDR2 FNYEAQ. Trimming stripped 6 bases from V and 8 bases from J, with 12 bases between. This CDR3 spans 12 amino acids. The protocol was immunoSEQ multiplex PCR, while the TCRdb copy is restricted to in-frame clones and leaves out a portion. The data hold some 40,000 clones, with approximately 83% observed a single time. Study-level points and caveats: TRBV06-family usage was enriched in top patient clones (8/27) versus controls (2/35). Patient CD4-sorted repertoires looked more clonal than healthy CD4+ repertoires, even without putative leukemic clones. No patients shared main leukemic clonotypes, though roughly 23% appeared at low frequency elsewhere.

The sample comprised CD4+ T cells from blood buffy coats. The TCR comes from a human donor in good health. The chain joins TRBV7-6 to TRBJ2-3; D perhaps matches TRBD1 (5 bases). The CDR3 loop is CASSPRGPTQYF. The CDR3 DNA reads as TGTGCCAGCAGTCCTAGGGGCCCTACGCAGTATTTT.